Listed here are 23 T cell receptor beta chains from one sample, sequenced in a study of identical twins. TCRdb called the 5' RACE reads again in MiXCR, with one record for every CDR3 protein. The sample records hundreds of thousands of distinct CDR3 sequences, around 8.3% being singletons. These sequences were also reported in another study, on yellow fever vaccine responses in identical twins.

The specimen was PBMCs. Receptors were obtained from a woman younger than 35 in good health.

The rearrangement joins TRBV6-2 or TRBV6-3 to TRBJ1-5; D gene unclear. Trimming took off 5 bases at V and 12 bases at J, with 11 bases between the two ends. Germline CDR1 is MNHEY and CDR2 is SVGEGT. The CDR3 has 11 residues. The CDR3 sequence is CASSRETIQHF. DNA of the CDR3: TGTGCCAGCAGTAGGGAAACTATCCAGCATTTT.

The CDR3 DNA sequence: TGTGCCAGCAGCTCTCCTTCCCAGAAGACCTACGAGCAGTACTTC. It yields the protein CASSSPSQKTYEQYF. The V gene is TRBV28, the J gene TRBJ2-7; the D is unclear. The V end lost 6 bases, the J end lost 2 bases, and 17 bases lay between the germline ends. The CDR3 runs to 15 residues. The V gene's germline CDR1 is MDHEN and CDR2 SYDVKM.

This clonotype was found a few times. This sequence joins TRBV7-9 and TRBJ2-5; no reliable D call. Trimming left V 0 bases short and J 5 bases short, with 7 bases between. The CDR3 is 13 amino acids. CDR1 is SEHNR and CDR2 is FQNEAQ in the germline V gene (reference sequence). CDR3 sequence reads: CASSLAQWETQYF. Here the CDR3 DNA reads TGTGCCAGCAGCTTAGCCCAGTGGGAGACCCAGTACTTC.

This clonotype was counted only a few times. The J gene is TRBJ2-7, the V gene TRBV29-1, with D perhaps matching TRBD1 (5 bases). Germline V CDR1 and CDR2: SQVTM, ANQGSEA. The CDR3 totals 12 residues. The ends were cut back, 4 bases at V and 4 bases at J, with 11 bases in the middle. DNA for the CDR3: TGCAGCGTTGGGGGCAGATTTTACGAGCAGTACTTC. Encoded protein: CSVGGRFYEQYF.

The rearrangement joins TRBV5-1 to TRBJ2-3; D unresolved. Germline CDR1 SGHRS, CDR2 YFSETQ. The CDR3 consists of 16 residues. V was clipped by 0 bases and J by 5 bases, with 16 bases between them. CDR3 region: CASSLAGSAQKDTQYF. DNA of the CDR3: TGCGCCAGCAGCTTGGCCGGTTCGGCTCAAAAAGATACGCAGTATTTT. Complete variable domain (other parts from reference TRBV5-1 and TRBJ2-3): KAGVTQTPRYLIKTRGQQVTLSCSPISGHRSVSWYQQTPGQGLQFLFEYFSETQRNKGNFPGRFSGRQFSNSRSEMNVSTLELGDSALYLCASSLAGSAQKDTQYFGPGTRLTVL.

V usage is TRBV5-6 and J usage is TRBJ2-3, with a tentative D call TRBD2 (5 bases). CDR1 is SGHDT and CDR2 is YYEEEE in the germline V gene. The CDR3 sequence is 13 residues long. The V gene lost 6 bases and the J gene lost 2 bases, with 10 bases spanning the gap. The CDR3 region has the DNA TGTGCCAGCAAGTCGGGGTTCACAGATACGCAGTATTTT. Translated, it gives CASKSGFTDTQYF.

There are a few counts of this clonotype. The rearrangement links TRBV30 to TRBJ2-1, with unresolved D. There are 12 residues in the CDR3. Germline CDR1 GTSNPN, CDR2 SVGIG (reference sequence). V was trimmed by 5 bases and J by 3 bases, leaving 8 bases between them. Here the CDR3 reads CAWGVDYNEQFF. DNA of the CDR3: TGTGCCTGGGGGGTGGACTACAATGAGCAGTTCTTC.

This clonotype has a count of ten or more. This sequence joins TRBV6-4 and TRBJ2-2; 10 bases agree with TRBD1. This CDR3 is 15 amino acids long. CDR1 MRHNA and CDR2 SNTAGT come from the germline V gene. The V and J ends lost 6 bases and 3 bases, in that order; junction bases with no gene match: 4. The CDR3, as DNA: TGTGCCAGCAGCCCGGACAGGGGGGACACCGGGGAGCTGTTTTTT. This sequence encodes CASSPDRGDTGELFF.

This clonotype has just a few counts. The rearrangement uses TRBV19 and TRBJ1-5; 7 nucleotides match TRBD1. Germline lookup yields CDR1 LNHDA and CDR2 SQIVND (reference sequence). The CDR3 has 15 residues. J gave up 4 bases and V 6 bases, and 9 bases lay outside the gene matches. The CDR3 bases are TGTGCCAGTAGGACGTGGAGGACAGGAAATCAGCCCCAGCATTTT. It yields the protein CASRTWRTGNQPQHF.

The rearrangement uses TRBV29-1 and TRBJ1-2, with D uncertain. The ends were cut back, 0 bases at V and 0 bases at J, with 14 bases in the middle. CDR3 length equals 16 residues. Germline lookup yields CDR1 SQVTM and CDR2 ANQGSEA. The CDR3 loop reads CSVEDGRRTSNYGYTF. In DNA form, the CDR3 reads TGCAGCGTTGAAGATGGTAGACGCACCTCTAACTATGGCTACACCTTC.

The rearrangement links TRBV6-2 or TRBV6-3 to TRBJ1-1; D is unclear. V was trimmed by 8 bases and J by 3 bases, leaving 10 bases between them. The germline V gene encodes CDR1 MNHEY and CDR2 SVGEGT. This CDR3 is 12 amino acids long. CDR3 bases: TGTGCCAGCGACCGTTCGGACACTGAAGCTTTCTTT. Translation gives CASDRSDTEAFF.

The chain uses TRBV6-2 or TRBV6-3 and TRBJ2-5; no clear D gene. Germline assignment: CDR1 MNHEY and CDR2 SVGEGT. The CDR3 has 13 amino acids. V was pared by 4 bases and J by 5 bases, with 11 bases between. The DNA for the CDR3 is TGTGCCAGCAGTTTCGATCAAGGGGAGACCCAGTACTTC. It yields the protein CASSFDQGETQYF.

This clonotype was detected only a few times. This chain links TRBV4-3 with TRBJ2-1; a possible D gene is TRBD2 (5 bases). Germline V lookup: CDR1 LGHNA, CDR2 YSLEER. This CDR3 region has 17 residues. V gave up 0 bases and J gave up 0 bases, with 12 bases separating them. The CDR3 sequence is CASSQERTLHSYNEQFF. The DNA of the CDR3 is TGCGCCAGCAGCCAAGAGCGGACTCTTCACTCCTACAATGAGCAGTTCTTC.

This clonotype was seen more than once but under ten times. The chain combines TRBV7-2 with TRBJ2-5; D is possibly TRBD2 (5 bases). There are 14 residues in the CDR3. Germline V lookup: CDR1 SGHTA, CDR2 FQGNSA. Trimming took 8 bases from V and 9 from J, leaving 22 bases between them. CDR3 protein: CASEAAASRSAQYF. The CDR3 DNA is TGTGCCAGCGAAGCGGCAGCCTCCCGTAGCGCCCAGTACTTC.

The chain employs TRBV25-1 and TRBJ2-2, with D possibly matching TRBD2 (9 bases). V was cut by 1 base and J by 1 base, with 28 bases left in between. Per the germline V gene, CDR1 is MGHDK and CDR2 is SYGVNS. The CDR3 is made up of 22 amino acids. The DNA of the CDR3 is TGTGCCAGCAGTGAATCGTTGACAGGGGTGATTCATAGCGGGAGGAACACCGGGGAGCTGTTTTTT. As protein: CASSESLTGVIHSGRNTGELFF.

The genes are TRBV6-5 and TRBJ2-1, with 9 bases fitting TRBD2. Germline V lookup: CDR1 MNHEY, CDR2 SVGAGI. The ends lost 4 bases at V and 8 bases at J; junction bases unmatched: 6. The CDR3 consists of 14 residues. The CDR3: CASSLVRTSDEQFF. CDR3 nucleotides: TGTGCCAGCAGTTTGGTGCGGACTAGCGATGAGCAGTTCTTC.

This clonotype was seen more than once but under ten times. V gene TRBV30 combines with J gene TRBJ2-7; D perhaps matches TRBD1 (6 bases). Between the trimmed V and J ends, which lost 2 bases and 2 bases, there was a span of 16 bases. CDR1 is GTSNPN and CDR2 is SVGIG in the germline V gene (reference sequence). The CDR3 consists of 15 residues. Here the CDR3 reads CAWSQLLTGAYEQYF. In DNA form, the CDR3 reads TGTGCCTGGAGTCAGCTACTGACAGGCGCCTACGAGCAGTACTTC.

The rearrangement uses TRBV7-2 and TRBJ2-5; 10 nucleotides agree with TRBD2. The CDR3 sequence is 14 residues long. J was trimmed by 7 bases and V by 6 bases; bases with no gene match: 8. CDR1 is SGHTA, CDR2 FQGNSA, per germline. CDR3 in amino acids: CASRPAGGRRTQYF. In DNA form, the CDR3 reads TGTGCCAGCAGACCAGCGGGGGGGCGGAGGACCCAGTACTTC.

This clonotype was found a few times. The chain is built from TRBV5-1 and TRBJ2-5; D is perhaps TRBD1 or TRBD2 (5 bases each). CDR1 is SGHRS and CDR2 is YFSETQ in the germline V gene. V was trimmed by 0 bases and J by 0 bases, leaving 12 bases between them. The CDR3 loop spans 16 amino acids. This chain's CDR3 is CASSLGNRDHQETQYF. The CDR3 nucleotides are TGCGCCAGCAGCTTGGGCAACCGGGACCACCAAGAGACCCAGTACTTC.

This clonotype was observed a handful of times. The chain recombines TRBV5-1 with TRBJ1-2; tentatively, D is TRBD1 (5 bases). This CDR3 is built from 14 residues. V shed 1 base and J shed 4 bases, with 11 bases lying between them. The germline gives CDR1 SGHRS, CDR2 YFSETQ. CDR3 sequence: CASSLTAGLYGYTF. The CDR3 nucleotides read TGCGCCAGCAGCTTGACCGCAGGGCTCTATGGCTACACCTTC. Combining the CDR3 with reference TRBV5-1 and TRBJ1-2 gives the whole variable domain KAGVTQTPRYLIKTRGQQVTLSCSPISGHRSVSWYQQTPGQGLQFLFEYFSETQRNKGNFPGRFSGRQFSNSRSEMNVSTLELGDSALYLCASSLTAGLYGYTFGSGTRLTVV.

This clonotype appeared a few times. The CDR3 DNA sequence: TGCAGTGCTACCGGGGTCTGGCGGGGTGGGTCCTACGAGCAGTACTTC. It specifies CSATGVWRGGSYEQYF. The rearrangement links TRBV20-1 to TRBJ2-7; weak D call: TRBD2 (6 bases). The CDR3 loop spans 16 amino acids. Germline values: CDR1 DFQATT, CDR2 SNEGSKA (reference sequence). V was trimmed by 4 bases and J by 1 base, leaving 20 bases between them.

This clonotype was observed a few times. The CDR3 DNA is TGCAGCGTTGAAACGGCCTATGGCTACACCTTC. Translating gives CSVETAYGYTF. The chain carries TRBV29-1 and TRBJ1-2; D is ambiguous. CDR3 length equals 11 residues. Trimming took off 2 bases at V and 4 bases at J, with 5 bases between the two ends. Germline CDR1 reads SQVTM; CDR2 reads ANQGSEA.

Comments on this clonotype: One end of the junction is discordant with germline, which a read error may explain. The V gene is TRBV2, the J gene TRBJ2-6, with 9 nucleotides matching TRBD2. This CDR3 has 18 residues. CDR1 is SNHLY and CDR2 is FYNNEI in the germline V gene. CDR3 bases: TGTACCAGCGCCCGCAGCGGGAGGCGTCACTCTGGGGCCAACGTCCTGACTTTC. It is translated as CTSARSGRRHSGANVLTF.